This T cell receptor (beta chain) was obtained from a study of T cell responses to AZD1222 COVID-19 vaccine. Produced via immunoSEQ multiplex PCR; TCRdb's table is partial and in-frame only. The table has about 170,000 clones, 80% to 90% seen once. Germline V CDR1 and CDR2: MDHEN, SYDVKM. This CDR3 contains 12 residues. Trimming cost V 0 bases and J 6 bases, with 6 bases left between them. V and J are TRBV28 and TRBJ2-7; D is undetermined. Sequenced here: peripheral blood, sampled 28 days after the second dose of the MenACWY control vaccine. The receptor comes from an adult who received the MenACWY meningococcal vaccine as a control. CDR3 protein: CASSLWTSEQYF. DNA of the CDR3: TGTGCCAGCAGTTTATGGACATCCGAGCAGTACTTC.